Listed below are T cell receptor beta chains from one sample, sequenced in a study of cytomegalovirus exposure and HLA in healthy donors. The assay was immunoSEQ multiplex PCR, and TCRdb's table has in-frame clones only and misses some. In the table there are some 200,000 clones, about nine tenths of which are singletons. Sequencing was carried out using PBMCs. Source of these receptors: a woman aged 18-30 years in good health and CMV-seronegative. The CDR3 runs from the conserved cysteine through the conserved F or W. The D gene is left open where the match is weak. Not all rows give a size; the values are once, few, many and, for expanded clones, a class.

CDR3nt: TGTGCCAGTAGTCCCAGGGGGCATGGGATGAACACTGAAGCTTTCTTT
CDR3aa: CASSPRGHGMNTEAFF
d_gene: TRBD1
abundance: -
j_gene: TRBJ1-1
v_gene: TRBV19

CDR3nt: TGTGCCAGCAGCCAGACAGGGGGCATTGAAAAACTGTTTTTT
CDR3aa: CASSQTGGIEKLFF
d_gene: TRBD1
abundance: -
j_gene: TRBJ1-4
v_gene: TRBV5-4

CDR3nt: TGTGCCAGCAGCTTACAGATCTCCTATGGCTACACCTTC
CDR3aa: CASSLQISYGYTF
d_gene: -
abundance: -
j_gene: TRBJ1-2
v_gene: TRBV9

CDR3nt: TGTGCCAGCAGGCGGACTAGCCCTCTACTCACCTACGAGCAGTACTTC
CDR3aa: CASRRTSPLLTYEQYF
d_gene: TRBD2
abundance: -
j_gene: TRBJ2-7
v_gene: TRBV27

CDR3nt: TGTGCCAGCAGTCTTCGACAAGGACAGGGTCAAGAGACCCAGTACTTC
CDR3aa: CASSLRQGQGQETQYF
d_gene: TRBD1
abundance: once
j_gene: TRBJ2-5
v_gene: TRBV28

CDR3nt: TGTGCCTGGAGTGCGTCTAGCGGTTCCTACGAGCAGTACTTC
CDR3aa: CAWSASSGSYEQYF
d_gene: TRBD2
abundance: once
j_gene: TRBJ2-7
v_gene: TRBV30

CDR3nt: TGCAGCGTTGTCGCGGGCGGATTATCCTACGAGCAGTACTTC
CDR3aa: CSVVAGGLSYEQYF
d_gene: -
abundance: -
j_gene: TRBJ2-7
v_gene: TRBV29-1

CDR3nt: TGTGCCAGCACCGTTTCGACTAGCGGGAGGGGAGAAGAGACCCAGTACTTC
CDR3aa: CASTVSTSGRGEETQYF
d_gene: TRBD2
abundance: -
j_gene: TRBJ2-5
v_gene: TRBV2

CDR3nt: TGTGCCAGCAGCTTAAGGCTAGCGGTAGCCAAAAACATTCAGTACTTC
CDR3aa: CASSLRLAVAKNIQYF
d_gene: TRBD2
abundance: -
j_gene: TRBJ2-4
v_gene: TRBV13

CDR3nt: TGTGCCAGTAGCTCCACACAGGGGATTGGCGGCTACACCTTC
CDR3aa: CASSSTQGIGGYTF
d_gene: TRBD1
abundance: -
j_gene: TRBJ1-2
v_gene: TRBV19

CDR3nt: TGTGCCAGCAGCTTGAAGGTTTCTAGCGCCTCCTACGAGCAGTACTTC
CDR3aa: CASSLKVSSASYEQYF
d_gene: -
abundance: once
j_gene: TRBJ2-7
v_gene: TRBV5-4

CDR3nt: TGCAGTGCCTACTACAATGAGCAGTTCTTC
CDR3aa: CSAYYNEQFF
d_gene: -
abundance: -
j_gene: TRBJ2-1
v_gene: TRBV20-1

CDR3nt: TGTGCCAGTAGTATAACCCAGGGCGGCGCTTTCTTT
CDR3aa: CASSITQGGAFF
d_gene: -
abundance: -
j_gene: TRBJ1-1
v_gene: TRBV19

CDR3nt: TGTGCCAGCAGCCCTAGGCGGGTCACGGGCTACACCTTC
CDR3aa: CASSPRRVTGYTF
d_gene: -
abundance: few
j_gene: TRBJ1-2
v_gene: TRBV14

CDR3nt: TGTGCCAGCAGCTTGAGCCCGCGTCAGCCCCAGCATTTT
CDR3aa: CASSLSPRQPQHF
d_gene: -
abundance: -
j_gene: TRBJ1-5
v_gene: TRBV5-6

CDR3nt: TGTGCCAGCAGTTTGGCCGGACAGCACTACAATGAGCAGTTCTTC
CDR3aa: CASSLAGQHYNEQFF
d_gene: -
abundance: many
j_gene: TRBJ2-1
v_gene: TRBV27

CDR3nt: TGTGCCAGCCGGGACAGGACCTCCAATCAGCCCCAGCATTTT
CDR3aa: CASRDRTSNQPQHF
d_gene: TRBD1
abundance: -
j_gene: TRBJ1-5
v_gene: TRBV28

CDR3nt: TGTGCCAGCAGCTCCACGACAGGGCGAGATGAGCAGTTCTTC
CDR3aa: CASSSTTGRDEQFF
d_gene: TRBD1
abundance: -
j_gene: TRBJ2-1
v_gene: TRBV7-3

CDR3nt: TGTGCCAGCAGTTTTGGACAGAACTATGGCTACACCTTC
CDR3aa: CASSFGQNYGYTF
d_gene: -
abundance: few
j_gene: TRBJ1-2
v_gene: TRBV27

CDR3nt: TGTGCCAGCAGTGACCGGAGTCACCCCACACTACCTGAAGCTTTCTTT
CDR3aa: CASSDRSHPTLPEAFF
d_gene: -
abundance: -
j_gene: TRBJ1-1
v_gene: TRBV2

CDR3nt: TGTGCCAGCAGGCCTGGGGGCGGCGCGTGGGAGACCCAGTACTTC
CDR3aa: CASRPGGGAWETQYF
d_gene: -
abundance: -
j_gene: TRBJ2-5
v_gene: TRBV6-5

CDR3nt: TGTGCCAGCAGCTCCTCCAACAGGGACCCCTACGAGCAGTACTTC
CDR3aa: CASSSSNRDPYEQYF
d_gene: -
abundance: -
j_gene: TRBJ2-7
v_gene: TRBV11-3

CDR3nt: TGTGCCAGCTTCTTGGAGGTTCGCACTGAAGCTTTCTTT
CDR3aa: CASFLEVRTEAFF
d_gene: -
abundance: -
j_gene: TRBJ1-1
v_gene: TRBV18

CDR3nt: TGTGCCAGCAGTGAATATAGTAAGGGCCCGGGGAGCTTT
CDR3aa: CASSEYSKGPGSF
d_gene: -
abundance: -
j_gene: TRBJ1-1
v_gene: TRBV25-1

CDR3nt: TGTGCCAGCAGTGAACAGCAGGGGCGCGGCTACACCTTC
CDR3aa: CASSEQQGRGYTF
d_gene: -
abundance: -
j_gene: TRBJ1-2
v_gene: TRBV2

CDR3nt: TGTGCCAGCAGTTCGGGGGAGCAGCAGGGAGTATGTGGCAATCAGCCCCAGCATTTT
CDR3aa: CASSSGEQQGVCGNQPQHF
d_gene: -
abundance: -
j_gene: TRBJ1-5
v_gene: TRBV27

CDR3nt: TGTGCCAGCAGTTACTCTGTGGGAGTCAGCTACAATGAGCAGTTCTTC
CDR3aa: CASSYSVGVSYNEQFF
d_gene: -
abundance: once
j_gene: TRBJ2-1
v_gene: TRBV6-5

CDR3nt: TGTGCCAGCAGTTGGGGACTAGCGGGGCCCCACAATGAGCAGTTCTTC
CDR3aa: CASSWGLAGPHNEQFF
d_gene: TRBD2
abundance: -
j_gene: TRBJ2-1
v_gene: TRBV27

CDR3nt: TGCGCCAGCAGAGCTAGCGGGAGAGTATTGGATACGCAGTATTTT
CDR3aa: CASRASGRVLDTQYF
d_gene: TRBD2
abundance: -
j_gene: TRBJ2-3
v_gene: TRBV5-1

CDR3nt: TGTGCCAGCAGTTACAGCAGGGCGAACACCGGGGAGCTGTTTTTT
CDR3aa: CASSYSRANTGELFF
d_gene: -
abundance: -
j_gene: TRBJ2-2
v_gene: TRBV6-5

CDR3nt: TGTGCCAGCATGCTGGGACAGGGGAAATCTCAGCCCCAGCATTTT
CDR3aa: CASMLGQGKSQPQHF
d_gene: TRBD1
abundance: -
j_gene: TRBJ1-5
v_gene: TRBV6-1

CDR3nt: TGTGCCAGCAGTTTATCAGGGCAGGGGAGCAGCTACACCTTC
CDR3aa: CASSLSGQGSSYTF
d_gene: -
abundance: -
j_gene: TRBJ1-2
v_gene: TRBV27

CDR3nt: TGTGCCAGCAGTCCCAAGGGGTTCCTCTCCTACGAGCAGTACTTC
CDR3aa: CASSPKGFLSYEQYF
d_gene: -
abundance: -
j_gene: TRBJ2-7
v_gene: TRBV7-9

CDR3nt: TGTGCCACCTCCGGGGGGGCCTTACGCTCCTACAATGAGCAGTTCTTC
CDR3aa: CATSGGALRSYNEQFF
d_gene: TRBD2
abundance: -
j_gene: TRBJ2-1
v_gene: TRBV7-9

CDR3nt: TGCGCCAGCCGACTCGTGGGGGCTGACTATGGCTACACCTTC
CDR3aa: CASRLVGADYGYTF
d_gene: -
abundance: -
j_gene: TRBJ1-2
v_gene: TRBV5-1

CDR3nt: TGCGCCAGCAGCTTGGTCCCACGGGGGACTGAAGCTTTCTTT
CDR3aa: CASSLVPRGTEAFF
d_gene: -
abundance: -
j_gene: TRBJ1-1
v_gene: TRBV5-1

CDR3nt: TGCAGCGTTGGCCTGGGGGCCACCTACGAGCAGTACTTC
CDR3aa: CSVGLGATYEQYF
d_gene: -
abundance: -
j_gene: TRBJ2-7
v_gene: TRBV29-1

CDR3nt: TGTGCCAGTAGTGCCGGGACAGGGGGGAAAGTCGAGCAGTACTTC
CDR3aa: CASSAGTGGKVEQYF
d_gene: TRBD1
abundance: -
j_gene: TRBJ2-7
v_gene: TRBV19

CDR3nt: TGTGCCAGCAGAGGACAGTCTAACGCCTACGAGCAGTACTTC
CDR3aa: CASRGQSNAYEQYF
d_gene: -
abundance: -
j_gene: TRBJ2-7
v_gene: TRBV28

CDR3nt: TGTGCCAGCAGCAAAAGAGGACAGGCTTACTATGGCTACACCTTC
CDR3aa: CASSKRGQAYYGYTF
d_gene: -
abundance: -
j_gene: TRBJ1-2
v_gene: TRBV21-1

CDR3nt: TGTGCCAGCAGTGACAGGGATAATTCACCCCTCCACTTT
CDR3aa: CASSDRDNSPLHF
d_gene: -
abundance: few
j_gene: TRBJ1-6
v_gene: TRBV6-1

CDR3nt: TGTGCCAGCTCACCAACGCCGGGACTAGCGGGACAACACAATGAGCAGTTCTTC
CDR3aa: CASSPTPGLAGQHNEQFF
d_gene: TRBD2
abundance: -
j_gene: TRBJ2-1
v_gene: TRBV18

CDR3nt: TGTGCCAGCAGCTGGGGCAGGGGGGAGACCCAGTACTTC
CDR3aa: CASSWGRGETQYF
d_gene: TRBD1
abundance: -
j_gene: TRBJ2-5
v_gene: TRBV11-2

CDR3nt: TGCAGCGTTCCGACAGATGCCGGGGAGCTGTTTTTT
CDR3aa: CSVPTDAGELFF
d_gene: -
abundance: -
j_gene: TRBJ2-2
v_gene: TRBV29-1

CDR3nt: TGCGCCAGCAGCTTGGCTGGAGGCCTCCTTTACAATGAGCAGTTCTTC
CDR3aa: CASSLAGGLLYNEQFF
d_gene: -
abundance: -
j_gene: TRBJ2-1
v_gene: TRBV5-1

CDR3nt: TGTGCCAGCAGTGAAGCAGGGACACCCTACAATGAGCAGTTCTTC
CDR3aa: CASSEAGTPYNEQFF
d_gene: -
abundance: -
j_gene: TRBJ2-1
v_gene: TRBV6-1

CDR3nt: TGTGCCAGCAGCAATAAAGAGGGGGTCGGGGAGCTGTTTTTT
CDR3aa: CASSNKEGVGELFF
d_gene: -
abundance: -
j_gene: TRBJ2-2
v_gene: TRBV21-1

CDR3nt: TGCGCCAGCAGCCTTATAACCGGGACTAGCGGCTCTGGGGCCAACGTCCTGACTTTC
CDR3aa: CASSLITGTSGSGANVLTF
d_gene: TRBD2
abundance: once
j_gene: TRBJ2-6
v_gene: TRBV4-1

CDR3nt: TGTGCCAGCAGCTTACAGGGCGACACTGAAGCTTTCTTT
CDR3aa: CASSLQGDTEAFF
d_gene: -
abundance: -
j_gene: TRBJ1-1
v_gene: TRBV7-9

CDR3nt: -
CDR3aa: CASSPGVGSGSMPFF
d_gene: -
abundance: -
j_gene: TRBJ2-1
v_gene: TRBV7-9

CDR3nt: TGTGCCAGCAGTACAAAGACAGGGGGCATTTATGGCTACACCTTC
CDR3aa: CASSTKTGGIYGYTF
d_gene: TRBD1
abundance: -
j_gene: TRBJ1-2
v_gene: TRBV6-1

CDR3nt: TGCGCCAGCAGCCTTGACGGACTAGCGGGGAGCTCTGGGGCCAACGTCCTGACTTTC
CDR3aa: CASSLDGLAGSSGANVLTF
d_gene: TRBD2
abundance: -
j_gene: TRBJ2-6
v_gene: TRBV4-1

CDR3nt: TGTGCCAGCAGTTTCTCTAGCGGGAGGGTCGAGCAGTACTTC
CDR3aa: CASSFSSGRVEQYF
d_gene: TRBD2
abundance: -
j_gene: TRBJ2-7
v_gene: TRBV28

CDR3nt: TGCGCCAGCAGGGAGACAGGGTTCGCCTACGAGCAGTACTTC
CDR3aa: CASRETGFAYEQYF
d_gene: TRBD1
abundance: -
j_gene: TRBJ2-7
v_gene: TRBV10-2

CDR3nt: TGTGCCAGCAGCTTAGGTTGGCGGACCTACGAGCAGTACTTC
CDR3aa: CASSLGWRTYEQYF
d_gene: -
abundance: -
j_gene: TRBJ2-7
v_gene: TRBV11-2

CDR3nt: TGCAGCGGAACGACAGGGCAGAACACTGAAGCTTTCTTT
CDR3aa: CSGTTGQNTEAFF
d_gene: TRBD1
abundance: -
j_gene: TRBJ1-1
v_gene: TRBV29-1

CDR3nt: TGTGCCTGGAGTGTAGACAGGGGCACAGATACGCAGTATTTT
CDR3aa: CAWSVDRGTDTQYF
d_gene: TRBD1
abundance: -
j_gene: TRBJ2-3
v_gene: TRBV30

CDR3nt: TGTGCCAGCAGTGGGGAGATGAGTAGCTATGGCTACACCTTC
CDR3aa: CASSGEMSSYGYTF
d_gene: -
abundance: once
j_gene: TRBJ1-2
v_gene: TRBV6-1

CDR3nt: TGTGCCACCAGCAGAGATTGGGACAGCAATGAGCAGTTCTTC
CDR3aa: CATSRDWDSNEQFF
d_gene: TRBD1
abundance: -
j_gene: TRBJ2-1
v_gene: TRBV15